What follows are 16 T cell receptor beta chains derived from one specimen sequenced in a study of regulatory T cells in long-lasting Graves disease. To make TCR beta libraries, researchers used iRepertoire HTBI primers and Arm-PCR of CDR3 regions. Using its own MiXCR run on the multiplex PCR reads, TCRdb lists one record per CDR3 protein. The table lists about 320,000 distinct CDR3 sequences, 15% to 20% of them singletons. As to time point: newly diagnosed GD, antithyroid drugs for less than 3 months. Making the TCR library involved RNA that had been extracted from PBMCs. The sequences come from peripheral blood mononuclear cells (PBMCs), collected at new diagnosis, from a patient treated with antithyroid drugs. All receptors derive from a female donor with Graves disease.

This clonotype was counted ten times or more. The rearrangement joins TRBV2 to TRBJ2-5, with 7 bases fitting TRBD2. J lost 5 bases, V lost 4 bases, and 4 bases had no gene match. The germline V gene has CDR1 SNHLY and CDR2 FYNNEI. The CDR3 consists of 13 residues. CDR3 in amino acids: CASSVPSGETQYF. The CDR3 DNA reads as TGTGCCAGCAGTGTGCCTAGCGGCGAGACCCAGTACTTC.

The sample holds a few counts of this clonotype. This likely stems from a read error, as it lies one base from a far larger clone. It is likely a read error, because the conserved phenylalanine at the end of the CDR3 is missing. This rearrangement joins TRBV2 to TRBJ2-1, with 8 bases that match TRBD2. The J call is doubtful: the DNA matches TRBJ2-5 better. CDR1 and CDR2 from the germline V gene are SNHLY and FYNNEI. This CDR3 has 14 amino acids. CDR3 residues: CASSAGGPLETQYL. CDR3 DNA: TGTGCCAGCAGTGCGGGAGGGCCTTTGGAGACCCAGTACCTC.

The chain links TRBV28 to TRBJ2-5; tentatively, D is TRBD2 (6 bases). Between the trimmed V and J ends, which lost 2 bases and 11 bases, there was a span of 18 bases. CDR1 MDHEN and CDR2 SYDVKM come from the germline V gene. The CDR3 runs 14 residues. The CDR3 reads CASSLRNRRGEQYF. The CDR3 coding sequence is TGTGCCAGCAGTTTAAGGAACAGGCGCGGGGAGCAGTACTTC.

This clonotype was observed a few times. The chain has TRBV30 and TRBJ1-6, with D possibly matching TRBD1 (6 bases). CDR1 and CDR2 (germline): GTSNPN, SVGIG (reference sequence). This CDR3 region has 15 residues. The germline V and J ends were trimmed by 0 bases and 8 bases, with 14 bases remaining between them. The CDR3 reads CAWSVPRAGDSPLHF. In nucleotides, the CDR3 is TGTGCCTGGAGTGTACCCAGGGCAGGGGATTCACCCCTCCACTTT.

The CDR3 DNA follows: TGTGCCAGCTCGGGCAGCCCCTACGAGCAGTACTTC. This gives the protein CASSGSPYEQYF. The rearrangement uses TRBV11-3 and TRBJ2-7; D remains unclear. This CDR3 has 12 residues. Germline lookup yields CDR1 SGHNT and CDR2 YENEEA. Trimming removed 8 bases from V and 2 bases from J, with 10 bases in between.

This clonotype was counted many times. The rearrangement links TRBV9 to TRBJ2-3, with D maybe TRBD2 (5 bases). The germline CDR1 and CDR2 sequences are SGDLS and YYNGEE. The length of the CDR3 is 16 residues. The V end lost 2 bases, the J end lost 0 bases, and 13 bases lay between the germline ends. CDR3 nucleotides: TGTGCCAGCAGCGTTGGTCGGCAGCGGAGCACAGATACGCAGTATTTT. Its protein is CASSVGRQRSTDTQYF.

The rearrangement joins TRBV20-1 to TRBJ2-7; 13 nucleotides line up with TRBD2. V lost 3 bases and J lost 4; bases outside the gene matches: 12. The CDR3 has 17 residues. Germline CDR1 is DFQATT and CDR2 is SNEGSKA (reference sequence). Written as DNA, the CDR3 is TGCAGTGCTAGTGGACTAGCGGGAGCTCCTGATCCTTACGAGCAGTACTTC. This translates into CSASGLAGAPDPYEQYF.

Remarks on this clonotype: A read error may be the cause here, since a much bigger clone is one base away. The chain joins TRBV3-1 to TRBJ1-6; the match to TRBD1 covers 8 bases. This CDR3 has 13 residues. In germline, CDR1 is LGHDT, CDR2 YNNKEL (reference sequence). CDR3 in amino acids: CAGSQGAREPLHF. Here the CDR3 DNA reads TGTGCCGGCAGCCAGGGGGCGAGGGAGCCTCTCCACTTT.

This clonotype was detected a few times. This chain uses TRBV5-4 with TRBJ2-3, with D perhaps assigned TRBD1 or TRBD2 (6 bases each). CDR3 length equals 15 residues. CDR1 is SGHNT, CDR2 YYREEE, per germline (reference sequence). V was shortened by 2 bases and J by 6 bases, with 16 bases between the two germline ends. The CDR3 here is CASSFGGGRRDTQYF. The CDR3 coding sequence is TGTGCCAGCAGCTTCGGAGGGGGTAGAAGGGATACGCAGTATTTT.

This clonotype was recorded at least ten times. V and J are TRBV12-3 or TRBV12-4 and TRBJ2-3; 10 positions agree with TRBD1. V dropped 1 base and J dropped 2; count of bases not matched to a gene: 6. This CDR3 comprises 17 residues. The CDR3 sequence is CASSLGVGTGATDTQYF. The DNA for the CDR3 is TGTGCCAGCAGTTTAGGGGTGGGGACAGGGGCCACAGATACGCAGTATTTT.

This clonotype was counted only a few times. The V and J genes are TRBV7-9 and TRBJ2-1; no definite D call. V dropped 5 bases and J dropped 6 bases, with 11 bases sitting between them. The CDR3 spans 13 residues. The germline gives CDR1 SEHNR, CDR2 FQNEAQ (reference sequence). CDR3 coding DNA: TGTGCCAGCAGCGAAACGGATGTCAATGAGCAGTTCTTC. Protein: CASSETDVNEQFF.

The V call is TRBV5-8, the J call TRBJ2-7, with D maybe TRBD1 (6 bases). Per the germline V gene, CDR1 is SGHTS and CDR2 is YDEGEE. This CDR3 is 14 amino acids long. Trimming pared 9 bases from V and 2 bases from J, leaving 18 bases between. The CDR3 DNA sequence: TGTGCCAACACCCTCTACAGGGCCCCCTACGAGCAGTACTTC. Protein: CANTLYRAPYEQYF. The full variable domain, completed using reference TRBV5-8 and TRBJ2-7, is EAGVTQSPTHLIKTRGQQATLRCSPISGHTSVYWYQQALGLGLQFLLWYDEGEERNRGNFPPRFSGRQFPNYSSELNVNALELEDSALYLCANTLYRAPYEQYFGPGTRLTVT.

This clonotype was observed many times. The V and J genes are TRBV20-1 and TRBJ2-1; 9 bases align to TRBD1. CDR3 size: 15 residues. Germline loops: CDR1 DFQATT, CDR2 SNEGSKA (reference sequence). V gave up 0 bases and J gave up 7 bases; unmatched junction bases: 7. CDR3: CSARDSGDRVNEQFF. The CDR3 bases are TGCAGTGCTAGAGATAGTGGGGACAGGGTTAATGAGCAGTTCTTC.

This clonotype was counted ten times or more. V gene TRBV28 combines with J gene TRBJ1-3; no clear D. Trimming removed 2 bases from V and 4 bases from J, with 24 bases in between. Germline V gene data show CDR1 as MDHEN and CDR2 as SYDVKM. The CDR3 covers 19 residues. CDR3 region: CASSLIPPRLSDRGNTIYF. The CDR3 nucleotides are TGTGCCAGCAGTTTAATCCCACCGCGACTGTCAGATAGAGGAAACACCATATATTTT.

This clonotype was counted between two and nine times. One base away lies a much larger clone, so this may be a sequencing read error. The chain combines TRBV2 with TRBJ1-1; unclear D gene. The V gene lost 8 bases and the J gene lost 6 bases, with 22 bases spanning the gap. The germline CDR1 and CDR2 sequences are SNHLY and FYNNEI. This CDR3 spans 15 amino acids. CDR3 region: CASSQGLGFNAEAFF. The CDR3 DNA reads as TGTGCCAGCTCCCAAGGCTTAGGGTTCAACGCTGAAGCTTTCTTT. Variable domain in full (rest from reference TRBV2 and TRBJ1-1): EPEVTQTPSHQVTQMGQEVILRCVPISNHLYFYWYRQILGQKVEFLVSFYNNEISEKSEIFDDQFSVERPDGSNFTLKIRSTKLEDSAMYFCASSQGLGFNAEAFFGQGTRLTVV.

This clonotype showed up many times. The chain combines TRBV9 with TRBJ2-1; TRBD2 is a possible D gene (5 bases). Germline V gene data show CDR1 as SGDLS and CDR2 as YYNGEE. The CDR3 extends over 17 amino acids. V dropped 0 bases and J dropped 4 bases, with 17 bases sitting between them. The chain's CDR3 is CASSVGAGGWAYNEQFF. For the CDR3, the DNA is TGTGCCAGCAGCGTAGGCGCAGGCGGGTGGGCGTACAATGAGCAGTTCTTC.